This T cell receptor beta chain was retrieved from a study of post-analysis software for immune sequencing data. Study context: Relapsing-remitting, secondary progressive and progressive-relapsing forms made up the multiple sclerosis disease courses.

The CDR3 runs to 13 residues. V lost 5 bases, J lost 3 bases, and 4 bases stayed unmatched. Germline-derived CDR1 and CDR2 are SQVTM and ANQGSEA. Regarding the study as a whole: Strong co-clustering by F measure was evident for samples that had been prepared in the same batch. The five TRBV segments detected at higher frequency in patients than in controls included TRBV5-6, TRBV5-1 and TRBV20-1. In multiple sclerosis, normalized Chao1 diversity was significantly below that of controls.

Included in the TCR beta cDNA libraries were unique molecular identifiers. When about 0.85 to 11 million T cells were used, they gave a few hundred thousand cDNA molecules. TCRdb re-called the PCR reads with MiXCR, one entry per CDR3 protein. The repertoire holds roughly 870,000 distinct CDR3 sequences, with 53% as singletons. A note on this clonotype: What it recognizes is unknown.

The material sequenced was blood. The chain links TRBV29-1 to TRBJ2-7; 10 bases line up with TRBD2. This TCR came from a girl aged 10-17 years with multiple sclerosis. The CDR3 nucleotides are TGCAGCGTTTGGCTAGCGGGAGACTACGAGCAGTACTTC. Translation gives CSVWLAGDYEQYF.